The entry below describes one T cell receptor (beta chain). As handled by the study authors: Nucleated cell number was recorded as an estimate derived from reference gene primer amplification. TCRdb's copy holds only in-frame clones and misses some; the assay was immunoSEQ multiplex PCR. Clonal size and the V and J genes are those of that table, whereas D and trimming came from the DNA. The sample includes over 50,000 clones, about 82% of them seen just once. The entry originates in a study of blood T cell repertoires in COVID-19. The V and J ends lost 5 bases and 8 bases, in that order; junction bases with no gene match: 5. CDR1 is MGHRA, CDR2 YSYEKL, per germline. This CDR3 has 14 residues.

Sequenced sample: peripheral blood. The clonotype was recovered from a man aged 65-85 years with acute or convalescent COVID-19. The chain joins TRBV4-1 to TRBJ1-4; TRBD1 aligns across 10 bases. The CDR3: CASSSGQGGEKLFF. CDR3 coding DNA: TGCGCCAGCAGCTCAGGACAGGGGGGGGAAAAACTGTTTTTT.